A single sample gave rise to the 23 T cell receptor beta chains below, sequenced in a study of cytomegalovirus exposure and HLA in healthy donors. Vbeta (60) and Jbeta (13) primers were used in the PCR. Using immunoSEQ multiplex PCR, the repertoire was profiled, and TCRdb retains in-frame clones only, with some absent. This repertoire shows 130,000 or so clones, 82% found once; its top ten account for less than 2%. The sequenced material came from PBMCs. The receptors shown here come from a woman aged 40 to 49 in good health and CMV-seronegative.

This sequence joins TRBV15 and TRBJ1-5; D is unclear. The CDR3 is made up of 14 amino acids. The V end was cut by 5 bases, the J end by 3 bases, with 11 bases between. Germline CDR1 and CDR2: LNHNV and YYDKDF (reference sequence). The CDR3 loop reads CATSGWEPNQPQHF. The CDR3 coding sequence is TGTGCCACCAGCGGCTGGGAGCCCAATCAGCCCCAGCATTTT.

J is TRBJ2-7 and V is TRBV10-3; D gene unclear. Trimming stripped 1 base from V and 6 bases from J, with 10 bases between. This CDR3 has 13 amino acids. Germline-derived CDR1 and CDR2 are ENHRY and SYGVKD. CDR3 region: CAISEFNYSEQYF. Written as DNA, the CDR3 is TGTGCCATCAGTGAGTTTAACTATTCCGAGCAGTACTTC.

The V and J genes are TRBV27 and TRBJ2-7, with a weak D call TRBD2 (6 bases). Deletions cut 3 bases from V and 4 bases from J, with 10 bases between. The CDR3 covers 13 residues. CDR1 is MNHEY, CDR2 SMNVEV, per germline (reference sequence). The CDR3 region has the DNA TGTGCCAGCAGTTTCGGACTAAAGTACGAGCAGTACTTC. Translation: CASSFGLKYEQYF.

A remark on this clone: Different DNA sequences within this sample yield the same CDR3. The J gene is TRBJ1-5, the V gene TRBV6-5; no reliable D call. The CDR3 has 13 residues. Germline V gives CDR1 MNHEY, CDR2 SVGAGI. V was shortened by 5 bases and J by 3 bases, with 8 bases between the two germline ends. As DNA, the CDR3 is TGTGCCAGCAGTAGTAGAGACAATCAGCCCCAGCATTTT. Protein: CASSSRDNQPQHF.

This chain joins TRBV29-1 and TRBJ2-7; 10 bases align to TRBD2. This CDR3 is 14 amino acids long. The germline CDR1 and CDR2 sequences are SQVTM and ANQGSEA. V shed 7 bases, J shed 3 bases, and the junction held 9 bases outside the gene matches. CDR3 in DNA: TGCAGCGCCCGAGGGGCTAGCGGGAGCTACGAGCAGTACTTC. Its translation is CSARGASGSYEQYF.

The V gene is TRBV6-6, the J gene TRBJ1-5; 8 bases are a match to TRBD1. This CDR3 region has 15 residues. V dropped 0 bases and J dropped 7; count of bases not matched to a gene: 5. Germline CDR1 reads MNHNY; CDR2 reads SVGAGI (reference sequence). The CDR3, as DNA: TGTGCCAGCAGTTACTCCCGGACAGGGTTACAGCCCCAGCATTTT. Encoded protein: CASSYSRTGLQPQHF.

This sequence joins TRBV4-3 and TRBJ1-2; D gene unclear. The germline gives CDR1 LGHNA, CDR2 YSLEER. The CDR3 spans 15 residues. V was cut by 1 base and J by 0 bases, with 9 bases left in between. CDR3 residues: CASSQGAETNYGYTF. The CDR3 nucleotides are TGCGCCAGCAGCCAAGGGGCAGAGACTAACTATGGCTACACCTTC.

This clone showed up just a few times. The genes are TRBV5-8 and TRBJ2-1, with a possible D match to TRBD2 (7 bases). Trimming removed 3 bases from V and 3 bases from J, with 13 bases in between. The germline V gene has CDR1 SGHTS and CDR2 YDEGEE. This CDR3 region has 15 residues. The CDR3 nucleotides read TGTGCCAGCAGCTCCAAGGGGGGGAGCTACAATGAGCAGTTCTTC. This gives the protein CASSSKGGSYNEQFF.

The CDR3 loop is CASSTLAELQETQYF. The CDR3 nucleotides read TGTGCCAGCAGTACACTAGCGGAGCTCCAAGAGACCCAGTACTTC. The chain couples TRBV28 to TRBJ2-5; 8 positions match TRBD2. CDR1 is MDHEN, CDR2 SYDVKM, per germline. This CDR3 has 15 amino acids. V was pared by 5 bases and J by 1 base, with 6 bases of the junction left unmatched. Combining the CDR3 with reference TRBV28 and TRBJ2-5 gives the whole variable domain DVKVTQSSRYLVKRTGEKVFLECVQDMDHENMFWYRQDPGLGLRLIYFSYDVKMKEKGDIPEGYSVSREKKERFSLILESASTNQTSMYLCASSTLAELQETQYFGPGTRLLVL.

This sequence joins TRBV7-2 and TRBJ2-7; D remains ambiguous. Germline loops: CDR1 SGHTA, CDR2 FQGNSA. Deletions cut 2 bases from V and 4 bases from J, with 3 bases between. The CDR3 sequence is 11 residues long. The DNA of the CDR3 is TGTGCCAGCAGCTTACTTTACGAGCAGTACTTC. This sequence encodes CASSLLYEQYF.

The chain is built from TRBV28 and TRBJ2-7, with a tentative D call TRBD1 (6 bases). Trimming cost V 2 bases and J 4 bases, with 9 bases left between them. Germline V lookup: CDR1 MDHEN, CDR2 SYDVKM. The CDR3 runs 13 residues. The CDR3 sequence is CASSLGQTYEQYF. The CDR3 coding sequence is TGTGCCAGCAGTTTAGGACAGACTTACGAGCAGTACTTC. Combining the CDR3 with reference TRBV28 and TRBJ2-7 gives the whole variable domain DVKVTQSSRYLVKRTGEKVFLECVQDMDHENMFWYRQDPGLGLRLIYFSYDVKMKEKGDIPEGYSVSREKKERFSLILESASTNQTSMYLCASSLGQTYEQYFGPGTRLTVT.

The CDR3 DNA reads TGTGCCAGCAGCCCCAGCAGGGGGCCCAACTATGGCTACACCTTC. Amino acids: CASSPSRGPNYGYTF. V is TRBV7-9 and J is TRBJ1-2; 8 bases align to TRBD1. The CDR3 is 15 amino acids. The V and J ends lost 5 bases and 2 bases, in that order; junction bases with no gene match: 7. Germline values: CDR1 SEHNR, CDR2 FQNEAQ (reference sequence).

The chain carries TRBV7-7 and TRBJ2-5, with unresolved D. Per the germline V gene, CDR1 is SSHAT and CDR2 is FNYEAQ (reference sequence). This CDR3 spans 15 amino acids. V lost 2 bases to trimming and J lost 0 bases, with 10 bases between them. The CDR3 region is CASSLSQTYQETQYF. The CDR3 DNA sequence: TGTGCCAGCAGCTTATCCCAGACATACCAAGAGACCCAGTACTTC. The complete variable domain, with remaining parts taken from reference TRBV7-7 and TRBJ2-5, reads GAGVSQSPRYKVTKRGQDVTLRCDPISSHATLYWYQQALGQGPEFLTYFNYEAQPDKSGLPSDRFSAERPEGSISTLTIQRTEQRDSAMYRCASSLSQTYQETQYFGPGTRLLVL.

This sequence joins TRBV14 and TRBJ2-7; D is possibly TRBD2 (5 bases). Germline values: CDR1 SGHDN, CDR2 FVKESK. This CDR3 region has 13 residues. V gave up 10 bases and J gave up 3 bases, with 16 bases separating them. CDR3 amino acids: CATSLREGYEQYF. For the CDR3, the DNA is TGTGCCACCTCCCTTCGGGAAGGCTACGAGCAGTACTTC.

The V gene is TRBV7-2, the J gene TRBJ2-5; unclear D gene. The J call may not be correct, given that the DNA end is closer to TRBJ2-7. This CDR3 has 16 residues. Germline V lookup: CDR1 SGHTA, CDR2 FQGNSA. DNA for the CDR3: TGTGCCAGCAGCTTCTCGGCCGGAGCCACACGTTACGAGCAGTACTTC. Amino acids: CASSFSAGATRYEQYF.

The chain carries TRBV28 and TRBJ1-2; a possible D gene is TRBD1 (5 bases). The germline V gene has CDR1 MDHEN and CDR2 SYDVKM. CDR3 length: 15 amino acids. V was shortened by 6 bases and J by 3 bases, with 17 bases between the two germline ends. The CDR3 here is CASRTVATPDYGYTF. The CDR3 DNA sequence: TGTGCCAGCAGGACAGTGGCTACCCCCGACTATGGCTACACCTTC.

This clone was picked up a small number of times. The chain has TRBV5-1 and TRBJ2-5, with 11 bases that match TRBD2. Germline V gene data show CDR1 as SGHRS and CDR2 as YFSETQ. With V trimmed by 0 bases and J by 2 bases, 12 bases remained unmatched. This CDR3 is 19 amino acids long. The CDR3 loop is CASSLGGTGTSGAQETQYF. The CDR3 DNA is TGCGCCAGCAGCTTGGGAGGCACCGGGACTAGCGGAGCTCAAGAGACCCAGTACTTC.

This clone was detected a few times. The chain is built from TRBV5-4 and TRBJ2-7; D is perhaps TRBD1 (5 bases). Germline lookup yields CDR1 SGHNT and CDR2 YYREEE (reference sequence). Trimming removed 0 bases from V and 6 bases from J, with 13 bases in between. The CDR3 is made up of 14 amino acids. CDR3 sequence reads: CASSLGSTGSEQYF. In DNA, the CDR3 is TGTGCCAGCAGCTTGGGGAGTACAGGCTCCGAGCAGTACTTC.

V and J are TRBV6-5 and TRBJ1-4; TRBD1 might be the D (5 bases). The CDR3 is 15 residues long. V lost 7 bases to trimming and J lost 3 bases, with 15 bases between them. CDR1 is MNHEY, CDR2 SVGAGI, per germline. This CDR3 reads CASTDRGFSNEKLFF. The CDR3 coding sequence is TGTGCCAGCACCGACCGGGGGTTTTCTAATGAAAAACTGTTTTTT.

This rearrangement joins TRBV29-1 to TRBJ2-4; 8 bases match TRBD2. Germline-derived CDR1 and CDR2 are SQVTM and ANQGSEA. This CDR3 spans 13 amino acids. Losses at the gene ends were 4 bases for V and 6 bases for J; bases not matched to a gene: 5. Here the CDR3 DNA reads TGCAGCGTTGCCGGGAGGGCCGTAAACATTCAGTACTTC. Its translation: CSVAGRAVNIQYF. Variable domain in full (rest from reference TRBV29-1 and TRBJ2-4): SAVISQKPSRDICQRGTSLTIQCQVDSQVTMMFWYRQQPGQSLTLIATANQGSEATYESGFVIDKFPISRPNLTFSTLTVSNMSPEDSSIYLCSVAGRAVNIQYFGAGTRLSVL.

The V gene is TRBV5-1, the J gene TRBJ2-7, with 11 bases lining up with TRBD2. The DNA end lines up better with TRBJ2-1; the J call may be wrong. This CDR3 spans 14 amino acids. Looked up from germline, CDR1 is SGHRS and CDR2 is YFSETQ. The CDR3 sequence is CASSLVSGRGEQFF. CDR3 bases: TGCGCCAGCAGCTTGGTTAGCGGGAGGGGTGAGCAGTTCTTC.

This clone was found once. The chain combines TRBV28 with TRBJ2-1; no reliable D call. CDR1 and CDR2 from the germline V gene are MDHEN and SYDVKM. This CDR3 has 14 amino acids. The V and J ends lost 8 bases and 5 bases respectively, with 16 bases between them. In nucleotides, the CDR3 is TGTGCCAGCCGTCAGACCGGGTCCCACAATGAGCAGTTCTTC. Its translation is CASRQTGSHNEQFF.

The CDR3 DNA follows: TGTGCCAGCATCAACTGGAGGCTCGGCACTGAAGCTTTCTTT. It encodes CASINWRLGTEAFF. V gene TRBV6-6 combines with J gene TRBJ1-1; D is undetermined. The germline V and J ends were trimmed by 7 bases and 4 bases, with 16 bases remaining between them. The CDR3 length is 14 residues. Germline lookup yields CDR1 MNHNY and CDR2 SVGAGI (reference sequence).